The clone carrying this T cell receptor (beta chain) was counted between two and nine times. The antigen is undetermined. The germline V and J ends were trimmed by 5 bases and 0 bases, with 11 bases remaining between them. Germline CDR1 is SGHNT and CDR2 is YENEEA. This CDR3 contains 15 residues. This specimen comes from a study of molecular identifiers for immune sequencing clone quantification. Study-wide results and caveats: Effector cells had over 99% of their molecules in clones above 20 RNA copies, while naive cells had under 1%.

MiXCR, applied by TCRdb to the PCR reads, yields one record per CDR3 protein. The sample holds some 590,000 distinct CDR3 sequences, over 25% seen once. The sequence was collected from a human donor in good health. Some libraries in this study had Jurkat cell RNA spiked in. Sequencing input: naive CD8+ T cells from blood, with Jurkat cell RNA spiked in. Subset: FACS-sorted CD8+CD4-CCR7+CD45RA+ naive T cells. This chain uses TRBV11-3 with TRBJ2-1; a weak D match, TRBD1 (5 bases). In DNA, the CDR3 is TGTGCCAGCAGCGGAACAGGAGACTCCTACAATGAGCAGTTCTTC. Its translation: CASSGTGDSYNEQFF. Combining the CDR3 with reference TRBV11-3 and TRBJ2-1 gives the whole variable domain EAGVVQSPRYKIIEKKQPVAFWCNPISGHNTLYWYLQNLGQGPELLIRYENEEAVDDSQLPKDRFSAERLKGVDSTLKIQPAELGDSAVYLCASSGTGDSYNEQFFGPGTRLTVL.